The source of this T cell receptor beta chain is a study of blood T cell repertoires in COVID-19. Study summary: The analysed material was cDNA or gDNA that came from T cells, B-cell-depleted T cells, or PBMCs.

Of note for this clone: Other nucleotide sequences from this sample produce the same CDR3.

The V gene lost 2 bases and the J gene lost 1 base, with 5 bases spanning the gap. The CDR3 loop spans 13 amino acids. Under the authors' procedure: Estimates of nucleated cell counts were drawn from the amplification of reference gene primers. Generated by immunoSEQ multiplex PCR, the TCRdb table keeps only in-frame clones and is missing some. That table supplies the V and J calls and clone size; D and trimming were determined from the DNA. This table holds 150,000 to 200,000 clones, over 75% found once. The sample consisted of peripheral blood. The gene calls are TRBV12-3 or TRBV12-4 and TRBJ1-1; perhaps TRBD1 as D (5 bases). This clonotype was sampled from a woman in her seventies with acute or convalescent COVID-19. The CDR3, as DNA: TGTGCCAGCAGTTTAAGGGGGAACACTGAAGCTTTCTTT. This codes for CASSLRGNTEAFF.